A single sample gave rise to the 19 T cell receptor beta chains below, sequenced in a study of graft-versus-host responses after intestinal transplantation. Using immunoSEQ multiplex PCR, the repertoire was profiled, and TCRdb retains in-frame clones only, with some absent. The sample lists about 35,000 clones, around 94% occurring once. This specimen was PBMCs, taken 16 days after intestinal transplant. The receptor set was obtained from a human patient who received an intestinal transplant, so some T cells may come from the graft donor.

The chain links TRBV7-2 to TRBJ2-2; D is unclear. This CDR3 comprises 12 residues. Trimming stripped 3 bases from V and 7 bases from J, with 6 bases between. The V gene's germline CDR1 is SGHTA and CDR2 FQGNSA. The CDR3 bases are TGTGCCAGCAGCTTGTTCGGCGGGGAGCTGTTTTTT. Translating it yields CASSLFGGELFF.

The gene calls are TRBV28 and TRBJ2-7; 9 bases line up with TRBD2. The trim removed 2 bases at V and 7 bases at J, leaving 9 bases unmatched. Germline V CDR1 and CDR2: MDHEN, SYDVKM. This CDR3 has 15 amino acids. The chain's CDR3 is CASSLRAGGQSEQYF. CDR3 in DNA: TGTGCCAGCAGTTTAAGGGCGGGAGGGCAGAGTGAGCAGTACTTC.

V usage is TRBV7-8 and J usage is TRBJ2-5; no reliable D call. Looked up from germline, CDR1 is SGHVS and CDR2 is FQNEAQ. The V gene lost 1 base and the J gene lost 5 bases, with 23 bases spanning the gap. This CDR3 region has 18 residues. The CDR3 protein is CASSLVTRIPISEETQYF. The CDR3 DNA reads TGTGCCAGCAGCTTAGTTACCCGCATCCCTATTTCGGAGGAGACCCAGTACTTC.

This clone was counted only a few times. J is TRBJ1-5 and V is TRBV4-1; no clear D gene. V lost 1 base to trimming and J lost 5 bases, with 9 bases between them. Germline V CDR1 and CDR2: MGHRA, YSYEKL. The CDR3 spans 14 residues. Written as DNA, the CDR3 is TGCGCCAGCAGCCAAGGGTCCTATTATCAGCCCCAGCATTTT. Its protein product is CASSQGSYYQPQHF.

The chain links TRBV5-6 to TRBJ2-3; 9 bases match TRBD1. Germline lookup yields CDR1 SGHDT and CDR2 YYEEEE. The CDR3 totals 14 residues. After removal of 0 bases from V and 4 bases from J, the junction contained 0 bases not matched to a gene. CDR3 loop: CASSLGTGADTQYF. CDR3 coding DNA: TGTGCCAGCAGCTTGGGGACAGGGGCAGATACGCAGTATTTT. The full variable domain, rest sourced from reference TRBV5-6 and TRBJ2-3, is DAGVTQSPTHLIKTRGQQVTLRCSPKSGHDTVSWYQQALGQGPQFIFQYYEEEERQRGNFPDRFSGHQFPNYSSELNVNALLLGDSALYLCASSLGTGADTQYFGPGTRLTVL.

This chain links TRBV7-2 with TRBJ2-1; 12 nucleotides match TRBD2. This CDR3 is 19 amino acids long. Germline assignment: CDR1 SGHTA and CDR2 FQGNSA. The junction had 15 bases not matched to a gene; V was cut back by 2 bases and J by 7 bases. CDR3 amino acids: CASSLLRLAGGFGQNEQFF. The CDR3 DNA is TGTGCCAGCAGCTTATTGAGGCTAGCGGGAGGGTTTGGTCAGAATGAGCAGTTCTTC.

This clone was found once. The V gene is TRBV10-2, the J gene TRBJ2-1; no clear D. The germline CDR1 and CDR2 sequences are WSHSY and SAAADI. The CDR3 runs to 15 residues. Trimming stripped 3 bases from V and 7 bases from J, with 16 bases between. The CDR3 coding sequence is TGCGCCAGCAGTGATTACGCCCCTGCTGGTAATGAGCAGTTCTTC. Its protein is CASSDYAPAGNEQFF.

In this sample, this clone turned up once. The J gene is TRBJ2-5, the V gene TRBV5-6, with 8 bases aligning to TRBD1. The CDR3 spans 13 residues. Per germline, CDR1 SGHDT and CDR2 YYEEEE. V gave up 2 bases and J gave up 5 bases; unmatched junction bases: 2. The CDR3: CASSLQGEETQYF. The CDR3 DNA reads as TGTGCCAGCAGCTTACAGGGGGAGGAGACCCAGTACTTC. The whole variable domain, filled in from reference TRBV5-6 and TRBJ2-5, reads DAGVTQSPTHLIKTRGQQVTLRCSPKSGHDTVSWYQQALGQGPQFIFQYYEEEERQRGNFPDRFSGHQFPNYSSELNVNALLLGDSALYLCASSLQGEETQYFGPGTRLLVL.

The gene calls are TRBV7-9 and TRBJ1-5; D uncertain. Per the germline V gene, CDR1 is SEHNR and CDR2 is FQNEAQ (reference sequence). This CDR3 is built from 14 residues. The V end was cut by 3 bases, the J end by 3 bases, with 9 bases between. CDR3 protein: CASSFGSNNQPQHF. DNA for the CDR3: TGTGCCAGCAGCTTCGGCAGCAACAATCAGCCCCAGCATTTT.

The V gene is TRBV28, the J gene TRBJ2-3, with D unresolved. The V gene's germline CDR1 is MDHEN and CDR2 SYDVKM. The ends were cut back, 3 bases at V and 6 bases at J, with 7 bases in the middle. This CDR3 contains 12 residues. The CDR3 here is CASSFRMDTQYF. CDR3 nucleotides: TGTGCCAGCAGTTTTCGAATGGATACGCAGTATTTT.

A single count supports this clone. The V gene is TRBV6-6, the J gene TRBJ1-4, with 9 bases lining up with TRBD1. Germline assignment: CDR1 MNHNY and CDR2 SVGAGI (reference sequence). Trimming removed 6 bases from V and 4 bases from J; junction bases left unmatched: 6. This CDR3 comprises 15 residues. The CDR3 region has the DNA TGTGCCAGCAGGAACCGGGACAGGGATAATGAAAAACTGTTTTTT. Encoded protein: CASRNRDRDNEKLFF.

The chain links TRBV12-5 to TRBJ2-2; TRBD2 matches at 7 bases. Germline V gene lookup returns CDR1 LGHNT and CDR2 FRNRAP. This CDR3 has 13 amino acids. The trim removed 1 base at V and 7 bases at J, leaving 0 bases unmatched. The CDR3 protein is CASGLGGSGELFF. CDR3 coding DNA: TGTGCTAGTGGTTTGGGCGGGAGCGGGGAGCTGTTTTTT.

The gene calls are TRBV19 and TRBJ1-3; D is unclear. The CDR3 contains 15 residues. Trimming stripped 3 bases from V and 3 bases from J, with 12 bases between. CDR1 LNHDA and CDR2 SQIVND come from the germline V gene (reference sequence). CDR3 in amino acids: CASSIYSGDGNTIYF. The CDR3 DNA reads TGTGCCAGTAGTATTTACTCGGGAGATGGAAACACCATATATTTT.

The CDR3 loop reads CASSLGASTDTQYF. The DNA of the CDR3 is TGTGCCAGCAGCTTGGGGGCGAGCACAGATACGCAGTATTTT. The genes are TRBV5-6 and TRBJ2-3, with unresolved D. Looked up from germline, CDR1 is SGHDT and CDR2 is YYEEEE. V was trimmed by 0 bases and J by 0 bases, leaving 5 bases between them. The CDR3 consists of 14 residues.

J is TRBJ1-4 and V is TRBV6-5; perhaps TRBD1 as D (6 bases). The CDR3 spans 14 residues. V lost 2 bases, J lost 7 bases, and 11 bases lay in between. Germline V lookup: CDR1 MNHEY, CDR2 SVGAGI. The CDR3 loop reads CASSYGGGGEKLFF. The CDR3 DNA reads TGTGCCAGCAGTTACGGGGGGGGCGGTGAAAAACTGTTTTTT.

Here the CDR3 reads CASSLTTRDTQYF. CDR3 nucleotides: TGTGCCAGCAGCTTAACGACTCGGGATACGCAGTATTTT. The chain joins TRBV7-3 to TRBJ2-3, with D unclear. Trimming pared 0 bases from V and 6 bases from J, leaving 7 bases between. Germline V gene data show CDR1 as SGHTA and CDR2 as FQGTGA. The CDR3 runs to 13 residues. Drawing the rest from reference TRBV7-3 and TRBJ2-3, the complete variable domain is GAGVSQTPSNKVTEKGKYVELRCDPISGHTALYWYRQSLGQGPEFLIYFQGTGAADDSGLPNDRFFAVRPEGSVSTLKIQRTERGDSAVYLCASSLTTRDTQYFGPGTRLTVL.

This clone was recorded only once. The CDR3 protein is CASSYSSSFGEQYF. The CDR3 nucleotides are TGTGCCAGCAGTTACTCGAGTAGTTTTGGGGAGCAGTACTTC. The V gene is TRBV6-5, the J gene TRBJ2-7; D unclear. The germline CDR1 and CDR2 sequences are MNHEY and SVGAGI. Trimming took 0 bases from V and 7 from J, leaving 13 bases between them. The CDR3 is made up of 14 amino acids.

The V and J genes are TRBV4-3 and TRBJ2-7, with 10 bases lining up with TRBD2. J gave up 5 bases and V 1 base, and 5 bases lay outside the gene matches. The CDR3 length is 15 residues. Germline CDR1 is LGHNA and CDR2 is YSLEER. Here the CDR3 DNA reads TGCGCCAGCAGCCAAGTTCTAGCGGGAGTCGACGAGCAGTACTTC. Protein product: CASSQVLAGVDEQYF.

The chain recombines TRBV6-5 with TRBJ2-7; the D is unclear. Germline V CDR1 and CDR2: MNHEY, SVGAGI. The CDR3 length is 13 residues. Trimming left V 2 bases short and J 1 base short, with 6 bases between. In DNA form, the CDR3 reads TGTGCCAGCAGTTACGGACCTTCCTACGAGCAGTACTTC. It is translated as CASSYGPSYEQYF.